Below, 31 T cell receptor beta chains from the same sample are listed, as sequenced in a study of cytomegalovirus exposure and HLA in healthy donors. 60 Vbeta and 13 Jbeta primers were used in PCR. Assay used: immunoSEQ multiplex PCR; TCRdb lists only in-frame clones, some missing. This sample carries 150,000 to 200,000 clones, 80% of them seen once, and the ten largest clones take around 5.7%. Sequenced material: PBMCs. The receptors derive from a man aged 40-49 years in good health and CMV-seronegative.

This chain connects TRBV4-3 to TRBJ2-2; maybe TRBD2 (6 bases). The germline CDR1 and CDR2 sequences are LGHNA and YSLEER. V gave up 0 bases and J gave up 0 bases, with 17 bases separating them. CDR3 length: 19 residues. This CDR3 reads CASSQEVEGGPANTGELFF. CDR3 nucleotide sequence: TGCGCCAGCAGCCAAGAGGTGGAGGGAGGCCCCGCGAACACCGGGGAGCTGTTTTTT.

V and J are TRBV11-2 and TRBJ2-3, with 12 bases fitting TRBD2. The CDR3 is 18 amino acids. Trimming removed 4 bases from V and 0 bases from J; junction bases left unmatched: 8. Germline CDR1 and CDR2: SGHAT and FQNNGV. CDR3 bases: TGTGCCAGCAGCTCCCCTTGGACTAGCGGGAAAAGCACAGATACGCAGTATTTT. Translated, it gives CASSSPWTSGKSTDTQYF. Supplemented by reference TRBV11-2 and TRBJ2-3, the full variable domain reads EAGVAQSPRYKIIEKRQSVAFWCNPISGHATLYWYQQILGQGPKLLIQFQNNGVVDDSQLPKDRFSAERLKGVDSTLKIQPAKLEDSAVYLCASSSPWTSGKSTDTQYFGPGTRLTVL.

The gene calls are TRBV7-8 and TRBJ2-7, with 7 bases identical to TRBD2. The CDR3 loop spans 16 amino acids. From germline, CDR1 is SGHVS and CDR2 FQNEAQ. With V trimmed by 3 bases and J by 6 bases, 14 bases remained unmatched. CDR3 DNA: TGTGCCAGCAGCTTCCGGAATGCGGGAGAAAAGGGCGAGCAGTACTTC. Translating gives CASSFRNAGEKGEQYF.

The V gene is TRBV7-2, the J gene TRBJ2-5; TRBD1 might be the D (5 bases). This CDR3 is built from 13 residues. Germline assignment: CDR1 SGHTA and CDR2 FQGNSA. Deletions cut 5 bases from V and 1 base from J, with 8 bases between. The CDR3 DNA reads TGTGCCAGCAGCAAGGACATCCAAGAGACCCAGTACTTC. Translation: CASSKDIQETQYF.

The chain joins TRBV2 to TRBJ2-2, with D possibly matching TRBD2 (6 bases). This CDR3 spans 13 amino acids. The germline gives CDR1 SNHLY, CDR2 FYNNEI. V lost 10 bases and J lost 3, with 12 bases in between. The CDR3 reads CAIVERDTGELFF. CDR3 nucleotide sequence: TGTGCCATCGTTGAGCGGGACACCGGGGAGCTGTTTTTT.

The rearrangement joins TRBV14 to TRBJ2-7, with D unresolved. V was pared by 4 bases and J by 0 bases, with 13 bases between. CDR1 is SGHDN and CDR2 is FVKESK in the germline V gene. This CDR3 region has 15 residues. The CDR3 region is CASSRDQSPSYEQYF. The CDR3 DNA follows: TGTGCCAGCAGCCGCGATCAATCGCCCTCCTACGAGCAGTACTTC.

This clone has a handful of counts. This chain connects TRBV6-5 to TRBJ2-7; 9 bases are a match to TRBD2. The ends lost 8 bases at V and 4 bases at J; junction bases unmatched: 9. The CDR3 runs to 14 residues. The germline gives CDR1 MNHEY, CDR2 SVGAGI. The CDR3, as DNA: TGTGCCAGCTCTAGCGGGACTAGCAAATACGAGCAGTACTTC. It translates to CASSSGTSKYEQYF.

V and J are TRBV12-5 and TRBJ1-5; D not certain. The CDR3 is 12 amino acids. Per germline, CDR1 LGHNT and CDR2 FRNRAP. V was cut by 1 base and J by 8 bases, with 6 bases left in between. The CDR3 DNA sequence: TGTGCTAGTGGTTTGGCTCTCGAGCCCCAGCATTTT. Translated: CASGLALEPQHF.

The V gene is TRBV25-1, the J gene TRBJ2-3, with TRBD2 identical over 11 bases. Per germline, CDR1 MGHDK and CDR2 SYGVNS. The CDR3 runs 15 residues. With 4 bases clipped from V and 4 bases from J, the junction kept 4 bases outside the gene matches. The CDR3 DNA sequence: TGTGCCAGCAGTGCCTTAGCGGGGGGGGCAGATACGCAGTATTTT. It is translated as CASSALAGGADTQYF. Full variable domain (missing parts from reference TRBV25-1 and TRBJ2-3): EADIYQTPRYLVIGTGKKITLECSQTMGHDKMYWYQQDPGMELHLIHYSYGVNSTEKGDLSSESTVSRIRTEHFPLTLESARPSHTSQYLCASSALAGGADTQYFGPGTRLTVL.

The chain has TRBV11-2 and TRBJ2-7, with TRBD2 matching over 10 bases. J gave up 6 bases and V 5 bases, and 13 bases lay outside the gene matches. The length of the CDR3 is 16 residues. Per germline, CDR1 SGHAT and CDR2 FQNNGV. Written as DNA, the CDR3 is TGTGCCAGCAGCATTTTAGCGGGGGGCTCTCATGGCGAGCAGTACTTC. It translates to CASSILAGGSHGEQYF.

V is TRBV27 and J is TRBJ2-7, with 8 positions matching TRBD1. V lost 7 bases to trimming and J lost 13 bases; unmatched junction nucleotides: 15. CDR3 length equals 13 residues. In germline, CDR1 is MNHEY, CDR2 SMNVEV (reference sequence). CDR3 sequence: CASISLGQGGLYF. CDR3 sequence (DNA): TGTGCCAGCATTTCACTAGGACAGGGTGGTTTATACTTC.

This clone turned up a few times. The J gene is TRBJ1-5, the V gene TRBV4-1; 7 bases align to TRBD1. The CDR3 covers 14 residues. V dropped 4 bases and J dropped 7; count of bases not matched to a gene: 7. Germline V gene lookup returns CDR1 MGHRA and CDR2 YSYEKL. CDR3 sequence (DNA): TGCGCCAGCAGCCCACAGGGGAAGGGGCAGCCCCAGCATTTT. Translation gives CASSPQGKGQPQHF.

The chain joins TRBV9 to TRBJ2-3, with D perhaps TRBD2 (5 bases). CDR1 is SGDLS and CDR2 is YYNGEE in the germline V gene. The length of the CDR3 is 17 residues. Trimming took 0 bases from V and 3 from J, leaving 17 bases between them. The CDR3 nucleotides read TGTGCCAGCAGCGTAGAACCCCAGACGAGGAGGACAGATACGCAGTATTTT. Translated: CASSVEPQTRRTDTQYF.

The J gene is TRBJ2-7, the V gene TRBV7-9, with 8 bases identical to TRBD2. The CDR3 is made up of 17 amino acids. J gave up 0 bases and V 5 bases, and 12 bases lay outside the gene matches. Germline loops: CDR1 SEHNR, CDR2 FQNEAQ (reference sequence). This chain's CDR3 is CASSIWGLAGPSYEQYF. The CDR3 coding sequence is TGTGCCAGCAGCATTTGGGGGCTAGCGGGCCCCTCCTACGAGCAGTACTTC.

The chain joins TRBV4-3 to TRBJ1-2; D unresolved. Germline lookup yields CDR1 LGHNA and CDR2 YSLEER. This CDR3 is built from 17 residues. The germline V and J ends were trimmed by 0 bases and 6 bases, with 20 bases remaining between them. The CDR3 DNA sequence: TGCGCCAGCAGCCAAGAATGGGCGGGTCGGAGTGTGGATGGCTACACCTTC. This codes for CASSQEWAGRSVDGYTF.

The CDR3 protein is CASGLAGGQETQYF. CDR3 in DNA: TGTGCCAGCGGACTAGCGGGAGGTCAAGAGACCCAGTACTTC. The chain combines TRBV2 with TRBJ2-5; TRBD2 matches 14 bases. Germline V gives CDR1 SNHLY, CDR2 FYNNEI. The J segment lost 2 bases and the V segment lost 8 bases, leaving 1 base of the junction unmatched. The length of the CDR3 is 14 residues.

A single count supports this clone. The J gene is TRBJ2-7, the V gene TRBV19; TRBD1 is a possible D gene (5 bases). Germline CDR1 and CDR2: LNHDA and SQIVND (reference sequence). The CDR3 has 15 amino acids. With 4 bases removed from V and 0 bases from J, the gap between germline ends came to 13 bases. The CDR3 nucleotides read TGTGCCAGTAGTAGTGGACAATTGAACTCCTACGAGCAGTACTTC. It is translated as CASSSGQLNSYEQYF.

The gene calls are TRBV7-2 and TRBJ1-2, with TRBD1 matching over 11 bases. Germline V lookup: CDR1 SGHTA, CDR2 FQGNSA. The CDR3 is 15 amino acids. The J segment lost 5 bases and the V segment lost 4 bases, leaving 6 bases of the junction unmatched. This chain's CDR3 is CASSSSGQGAYGYTF. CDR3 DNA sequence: TGTGCCAGCAGCTCCAGTGGACAGGGGGCTTATGGCTACACCTTC. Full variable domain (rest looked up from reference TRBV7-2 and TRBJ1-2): GAGVSQSPSNKVTEKGKDVELRCDPISGHTALYWYRQSLGQGLEFLIYFQGNSAPDKSGLPSDRFSAERTGGSVSTLTIQRTQQEDSAVYLCASSSSGQGAYGYTFGSGTRLTVV.

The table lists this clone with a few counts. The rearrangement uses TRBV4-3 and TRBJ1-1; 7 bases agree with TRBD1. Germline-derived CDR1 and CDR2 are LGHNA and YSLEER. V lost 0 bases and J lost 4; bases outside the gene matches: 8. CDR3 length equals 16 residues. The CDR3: CASSQEPTGRGTEAFF. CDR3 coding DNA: TGCGCCAGCAGCCAAGAACCGACAGGGAGAGGCACTGAAGCTTTCTTT.

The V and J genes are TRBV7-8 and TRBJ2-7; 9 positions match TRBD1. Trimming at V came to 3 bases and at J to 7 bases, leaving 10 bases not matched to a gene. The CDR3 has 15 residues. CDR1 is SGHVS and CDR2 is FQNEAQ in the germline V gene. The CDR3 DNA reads TGTGCCAGCAGCTTTGTTGGGACAGGGCTGGAGGAGCAGTACTTC. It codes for CASSFVGTGLEEQYF.

CDR3 region: CASSLGTSGPYEQYF. CDR3 DNA: TGTGCCAGCAGCTTAGGGACTAGCGGACCCTACGAGCAGTACTTC. The chain employs TRBV11-3 and TRBJ2-7; TRBD2 agrees at 10 bases. The CDR3 has 15 residues. Germline V gene sequence: CDR1 SGHNT, CDR2 YENEEA. V trimming: 1 base; J trimming: 2 bases; junction bases outside the gene matches: 2.

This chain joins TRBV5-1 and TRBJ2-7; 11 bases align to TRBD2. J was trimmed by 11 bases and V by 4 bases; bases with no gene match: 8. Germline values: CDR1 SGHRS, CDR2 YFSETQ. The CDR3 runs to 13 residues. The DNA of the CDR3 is TGCGCCAGCAGCCCAGCGTCGACTAGCGGGAAGTACTTC. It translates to CASSPASTSGKYF.

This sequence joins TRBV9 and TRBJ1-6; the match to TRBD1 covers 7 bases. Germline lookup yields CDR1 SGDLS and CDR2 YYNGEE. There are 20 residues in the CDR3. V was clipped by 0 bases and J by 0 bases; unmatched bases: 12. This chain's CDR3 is CASSVGPEQGQSSYNSPLHF. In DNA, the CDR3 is TGTGCCAGCAGCGTAGGACCCGAACAGGGACAGAGCTCCTATAATTCACCCCTCCACTTT.

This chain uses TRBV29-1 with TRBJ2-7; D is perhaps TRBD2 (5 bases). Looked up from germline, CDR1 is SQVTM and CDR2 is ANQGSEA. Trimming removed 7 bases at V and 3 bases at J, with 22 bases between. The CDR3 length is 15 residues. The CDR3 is CSARTSRDLVYEQYF. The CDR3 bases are TGCAGCGCCCGCACCTCCCGGGATCTTGTCTACGAGCAGTACTTC.

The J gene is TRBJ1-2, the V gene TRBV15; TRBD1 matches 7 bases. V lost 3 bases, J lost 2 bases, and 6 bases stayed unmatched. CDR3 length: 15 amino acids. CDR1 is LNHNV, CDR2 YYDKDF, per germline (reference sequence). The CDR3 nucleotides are TGTGCCACCAGCAGGCCGGAGGGGGCAAACTATGGCTACACCTTC. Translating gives CATSRPEGANYGYTF.

CDR3 DNA: TGTGCCAGCAGTTCTCCAGGGGTAGATGGCTACACCTTC. This translates into CASSSPGVDGYTF. The chain combines TRBV11-3 with TRBJ1-2; the D gene is possibly TRBD1 (6 bases). Trimming left V 6 bases short and J 6 bases short, with 14 bases between. The germline V gene has CDR1 SGHNT and CDR2 YENEEA. The CDR3 covers 13 residues.

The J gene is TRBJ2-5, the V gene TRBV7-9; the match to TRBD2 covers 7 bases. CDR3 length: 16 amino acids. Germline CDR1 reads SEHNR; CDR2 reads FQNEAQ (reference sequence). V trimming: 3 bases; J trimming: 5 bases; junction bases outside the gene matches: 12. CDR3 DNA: TGTGCCAGCAGCTTCTCCCGGGGCGGGAGTCCCGAGACCCAGTACTTC. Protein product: CASSFSRGGSPETQYF.

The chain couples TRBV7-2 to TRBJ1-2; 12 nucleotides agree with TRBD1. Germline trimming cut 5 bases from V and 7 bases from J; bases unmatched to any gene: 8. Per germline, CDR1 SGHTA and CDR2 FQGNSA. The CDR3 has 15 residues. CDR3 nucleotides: TGTGCCAGCAGCCGCCGGGACAGGGGGCGGGGTGGCTACACCTTC. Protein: CASSRRDRGRGGYTF. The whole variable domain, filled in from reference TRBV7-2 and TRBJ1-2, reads GAGVSQSPSNKVTEKGKDVELRCDPISGHTALYWYRQSLGQGLEFLIYFQGNSAPDKSGLPSDRFSAERTGGSVSTLTIQRTQQEDSAVYLCASSRRDRGRGGYTFGSGTRLTVV.

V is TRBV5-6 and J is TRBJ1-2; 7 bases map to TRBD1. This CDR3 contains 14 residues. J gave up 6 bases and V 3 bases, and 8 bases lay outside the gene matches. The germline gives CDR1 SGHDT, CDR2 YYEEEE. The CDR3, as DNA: TGTGCCAGCAGCTCGATACGACAGGGACATGGCTACACCTTC. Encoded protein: CASSSIRQGHGYTF.

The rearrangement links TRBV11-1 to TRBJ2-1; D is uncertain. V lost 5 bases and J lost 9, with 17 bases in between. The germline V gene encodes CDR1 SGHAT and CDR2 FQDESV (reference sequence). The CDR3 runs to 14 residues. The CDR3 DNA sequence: TGTGCCAGCAGCCCCGGGTTAATCCTGTCTGAGCAGTTCTTC. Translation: CASSPGLILSEQFF.

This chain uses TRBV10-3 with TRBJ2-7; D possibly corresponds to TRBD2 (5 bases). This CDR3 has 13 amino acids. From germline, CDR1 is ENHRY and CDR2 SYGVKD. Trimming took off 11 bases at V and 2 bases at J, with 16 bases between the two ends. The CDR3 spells CASSEASTYEQYF. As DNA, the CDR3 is TGTGCCTCCTCGGAGGCTAGCACCTACGAGCAGTACTTC.